A selection of T cell receptor beta chains follows, all from one sample in a study of T cells in Graves' hyperthyroidism and ophthalmopathy. TCRdb fed the multiplex PCR reads into MiXCR, producing one record per CDR3 protein. Among hundreds of thousands of distinct CDR3 sequences listed, less than 25% were seen once. Material: blood. These receptor sequences come from a woman aged 25 to 45 with Graves' ophthalmopathy. CDR3s include the opening cysteine and the closing phenylalanine or tryptophan. D genes are given only for firm matches. Only some rows state a clone size, as once, few, many or a class for expanded clones.

CASSIRRDARYSNQPQHF	TGTGCCAGTAGTATAAGAAGGGACGCGCGCTATAGCAATCAGCCCCAGCATTTT	TRBV19	-	-	TRBJ1-5
CASSFGGGNEQFF	TGTGCCAGCAGTTTCGGAGGGGGCAATGAGCAGTTCTTC	TRBV12-3/TRBV12-4	-	-	TRBJ2-1
CATRQSSGNTIYF	TGTGCCACCAGGCAGAGCTCTGGAAACACCATATATTTT	TRBV28	-	many	TRBJ1-3
CAKQGREAFF	TGTGCCAAACAGGGGCGGGAAGCTTTCTTT	TRBV6-1	TRBD1	many	TRBJ1-1
CASSGRQAGTGELFF	TGTGCCAGCAGCGGAAGACAGGCGGGCACCGGGGAGCTGTTTTTT	TRBV12-3/TRBV12-4	-	-	TRBJ2-2
CASSSNNAKNIQYF	TGCGCCAGCAGCTCGAATAACGCCAAAAACATTCAGTACTTC	TRBV5-1	-	-	TRBJ2-4
CASTGAGGGWTEAFF	TGTGCCAGTACAGGGGCAGGGGGCGGGTGGACTGAAGCTTTCTTT	TRBV19	TRBD1	-	TRBJ1-1
CASSLGVGEVDEQYF	TGTGCTAGCAGCTTAGGGGTGGGCGAGGTCGACGAGCAGTACTTC	TRBV7-7	-	-	TRBJ2-7
CSALGQGYEQYF	TGCAGTGCTCTGGGACAGGGGTACGAGCAGTACTTC	TRBV20-1	TRBD1	many	TRBJ2-7
CASSRDRASQPQHF	TGTGCCAGCAGTCGCGACAGGGCTTCGCAGCCCCAGCATTTT	TRBV12-3/TRBV12-4	TRBD1	many	TRBJ1-5
CASSLVGRGFPLHF	TGTGCCAGCAGCTTAGTGGGCAGGGGATTCCCCCTCCACTTT	TRBV11-2	-	few	TRBJ1-6
CASSGTPKETQYF	TGTGCCAGCAGCGGGACTCCTAAAGAGACCCAGTACTTC	TRBV7-8	-	once	TRBJ2-5
CASSVAGTGASGYEQYF	TGTGCCAGCAGCGTAGCTGGGACAGGCGCCTCAGGCTACGAGCAGTACTTC	TRBV9	TRBD1	-	TRBJ2-7
CASSFGGAGGSEQYF	TGTGCCAGCAGCTTCGGGGGAGCGGGAGGTTCTGAGCAGTACTTC	TRBV7-8	TRBD2	few	TRBJ2-7
CASRDTGTGTSYEQYF	TGTGCCAGCAGAGATACCGGGACAGGGACTTCCTACGAGCAGTACTTC	TRBV28	TRBD1	few	TRBJ2-7
CSGLSVGETQYF	TGCAGTGGCTTGTCGGTCGGCGAGACCCAGTACTTC	TRBV20-1	-	many	TRBJ2-5
CASSIGGWKETQYF	TGTGCCAGTAGTATCGGGGGCTGGAAAGAGACCCAGTACTTC	TRBV19	-	many	TRBJ2-5
CASSVREGTYEQYF	TGTGCCAGCAGTGTCCGCGAGGGGACCTACGAGCAGTACTTC	TRBV6-1	-	many	TRBJ2-7
CASSYDRGSHEQYF	TGTGCCAGCAGTTACGACAGGGGATCCCACGAGCAGTACTTC	TRBV12-3/TRBV12-4	TRBD1	-	TRBJ2-7
CASSEQSFSNQPQHF	TGTGCCAGCAGTGAGCAGAGCTTTAGCAATCAGCCCCAGCATTTT	TRBV6-1	-	many	TRBJ1-5
CATSDPPGQGKSGELFF	TGTGCCACCAGTGATCCACCGGGACAGGGAAAGTCCGGGGAGCTGTTTTTT	TRBV24-1	TRBD1	once	TRBJ2-2
CASAGQAKVKETQYF	TGTGCCAGCGCAGGACAGGCAAAAGTTAAGGAGACCCAGTACTTC	TRBV6-2/TRBV6-3	TRBD1	-	TRBJ2-5
CASSLSTVGNTIYF	TGTGCCAGCAGTTTATCCACAGTTGGAAACACCATATATTTT	TRBV27	-	many	TRBJ1-3
CASSPRASGGQETQYF	TGTGCCAGCTCACCTAGGGCTAGCGGGGGCCAAGAGACCCAGTACTTC	TRBV18	TRBD2	few	TRBJ2-5
CASSEEGGRTYGYTF	TGTGCCAGCTCCGAGGAAGGGGGAAGGACCTATGGCTACACCTTC	TRBV18	-	-	TRBJ1-2
CSARLDRVFEQYF	TGCAGTGCTAGATTGGACAGGGTGTTCGAGCAGTACTTC	TRBV20-1	TRBD1	-	TRBJ2-7
CASRISGVGEQYF	TGTGCCAGCAGAATATCAGGGGTGGGCGAGCAGTACTTC	TRBV6-1	-	few	TRBJ2-7
CASSLAENTEAFF	TGTGCCAGCAGTTTGGCAGAAAACACTGAAGCTTTCTTT	TRBV12-3/TRBV12-4	-	many	TRBJ1-1
CASSGQGDYSEAFF	TGTGCCAGCAGCGGACAGGGGGATTACTCTGAAGCTTTCTTT	TRBV2	TRBD1	many	TRBJ1-1